Detailed here is one T cell receptor (beta chain). The antigen remains undetermined. This record belongs to a study of blood T cells in healthy people across ages. Notes on the study in general: Roughly linear declines in TCR beta diversity per million T cells occurred with age. The study lacked donor CMV status, which possibly confounded expanded clonotype changes.

Trimming at V came to 4 bases and at J to 2 bases, leaving 5 bases not matched to a gene. Germline V gene data show CDR1 as ENHRY and CDR2 as SYGVKD. CDR3 size: 16 residues. RNA extraction gave at least 5 micrograms of total RNA per sample. A sample-barcoded 5' primer and a J-beta primer mix were used in a second PCR of roughly 7 to 11 cycles. From each sample, at least 2.5 million paired-end reads containing CDR3 were obtained. Each CDR3 protein gets one entry after TCRdb re-called the 5' RACE reads with MiXCR. The top ten clones hold about 11% of a sample with roughly 1,500,000 distinct CDR3 sequences, 30% to 35% of them seen once.

The chain has TRBV10-3 and TRBJ1-5; 10 bases fit TRBD1. The sample comprised blood. This clonotype originated in a woman aged 25-40 years in good health. The CDR3 is CAISAGTGDGNQPQHF. The CDR3 nucleotides are TGTGCCATCAGTGCCGGGACAGGGGATGGCAATCAGCCCCAGCATTTT.